A single sample gave rise to the 20 T cell receptor beta chains below, sequenced in a study of Ad26.COV2.S vaccination and SARS-CoV-2 variants. The treatment denotes: around 19 received Ad26.COV2.S at low or high dose, single or two shots; 5 received placebo; per-sample allocation not given. Day 63 following the first vaccine or placebo injection was when the samples were taken. TCRdb's table, derived via immunoSEQ multiplex PCR, lists solely in-frame clones and lacks some. The table has 380,000 or so clones, 80% to 90% seen once. The sample here was peripheral blood, taken in a trial of Ad26.COV2.S vaccine versus placebo. These receptors were taken from a person between 18 and 60 years old who received the Ad26.COV2.S COVID-19 vaccine or a placebo.

This chain connects TRBV6-5 to TRBJ1-1; weak D call: TRBD1 (6 bases). This CDR3 spans 13 amino acids. V lost 5 bases, J lost 3 bases, and 10 bases lay in between. CDR1 and CDR2 (germline): MNHEY, SVGAGI. CDR3 nucleotide sequence: TGTGCCAGCAGTCCTCCAGGGGACACTGAAGCTTTCTTT. This codes for CASSPPGDTEAFF.

Here the CDR3 reads CASSLSSRPGPEETQYF. CDR3 nucleotides: TGTGCCAGCAGCTTAAGCTCCCGGCCGGGACCCGAAGAGACCCAGTACTTC. The chain uses TRBV7-9 and TRBJ2-5; D is tentatively TRBD1 or TRBD2 (5 bases each). Trimming pared 2 bases from V and 3 bases from J, leaving 19 bases between. The CDR3 is 17 residues long. Per germline, CDR1 SEHNR and CDR2 FQNEAQ (reference sequence).

In this sample, this clone turned up once. Additional DNA sequences in this sample encode the identical CDR3. Here the CDR3 reads CASSLGMNTEAFF. DNA of the CDR3: TGTGCCAGCAGTTTAGGGATGAACACTGAAGCTTTCTTT. V and J are TRBV27 and TRBJ1-1; D gene unclear. V was trimmed by 2 bases and J by 0 bases, leaving 4 bases between them. The CDR3 loop spans 13 amino acids. CDR1 MNHEY and CDR2 SMNVEV come from the germline V gene (reference sequence).

The J gene is TRBJ1-6, the V gene TRBV6-5; perhaps TRBD1 as D (6 bases). Germline V gene lookup returns CDR1 MNHEY and CDR2 SVGAGI. Trimming cost V 10 bases and J 9 bases, with 13 bases left between them. This CDR3 has 12 amino acids. The CDR3 reads CATAGASSPLHF. As DNA, the CDR3 is TGTGCCACCGCAGGGGCGTCTTCACCCCTCCACTTT.

This clone was seen only once. The rearrangement links TRBV7-2 to TRBJ2-7, with unresolved D. The CDR3 has 14 residues. Deletions cut 1 base from V and 0 bases from J, with 7 bases between. The germline gives CDR1 SGHTA, CDR2 FQGNSA. CDR3: CASSLVRSSYEQYF. The CDR3 DNA follows: TGTGCCAGCAGCTTAGTACGTTCCTCCTACGAGCAGTACTTC.

The chain combines TRBV11-2 with TRBJ2-1; the match to TRBD2 covers 7 bases. V lost 3 bases, J lost 3 bases, and 2 bases stayed unmatched. This CDR3 has 14 amino acids. Germline values: CDR1 SGHAT, CDR2 FQNNGV. CDR3 loop: CASSLRGNYNEQFF. The CDR3 nucleotides read TGTGCCAGCAGCTTGCGGGGGAACTACAATGAGCAGTTCTTC.

This chain joins TRBV7-6 and TRBJ1-5, with 7 bases aligning to TRBD1. This CDR3 comprises 14 residues. J gave up 5 bases and V 3 bases, and 4 bases lay outside the gene matches. CDR1 and CDR2 from the germline V gene are SGHVS and FNYEAQ. This CDR3 reads CASSLGQTYQPQHF. The CDR3 DNA sequence: TGTGCCAGCAGCTTGGGACAGACCTATCAGCCCCAGCATTTT.

This chain connects TRBV7-3 to TRBJ2-3; unclear D gene. This CDR3 comprises 13 residues. Looked up from germline, CDR1 is SGHTA and CDR2 is FQGTGA. V shed 5 bases and J shed 5 bases, with 11 bases lying between them. CDR3 amino acids: CASSLRQEDTQYF. The DNA of the CDR3 is TGTGCCAGCAGCCTTCGACAAGAAGATACGCAGTATTTT.

The V and J genes are TRBV3-1 (or the pseudogene TRBV3-2) and TRBJ2-1; D unresolved. The V end lost 0 bases, the J end lost 6 bases, and 12 bases lay between the germline ends. Germline CDR1 reads LGHDT; CDR2 reads YNNKEL (reference sequence). The CDR3 length is 15 residues. The CDR3 region is CASSQEVAFSNEQFF. The CDR3 nucleotides read TGTGCCAGCAGCCAAGAGGTTGCCTTTTCCAATGAGCAGTTCTTC.

The chain couples TRBV19 to TRBJ2-7, with 7 bases identical to TRBD1. Germline V lookup: CDR1 LNHDA, CDR2 SQIVND (reference sequence). The ends lost 7 bases at V and 3 bases at J; junction bases unmatched: 6. There are 13 residues in the CDR3. As DNA, the CDR3 is TGTGCCAGTAAACGGAACAGGGGCTACGAGCAGTACTTC. Translating gives CASKRNRGYEQYF.

CDR3 sequence: CASSRREGKQFF. For the CDR3, the DNA is TGTGCCAGCAGCCGCAGGGAAGGCAAGCAGTTCTTC. This rearrangement joins TRBV7-2 to TRBJ2-1, with D maybe TRBD1 (5 bases). Germline V gene sequence: CDR1 SGHTA, CDR2 FQGNSA. The ends were cut back, 5 bases at V and 11 bases at J, with 13 bases in the middle. The CDR3 has 12 amino acids.

CDR3 loop: CASSQDGRVSDTQYF. The CDR3 DNA reads as TGCGCCAGCAGCCAAGATGGGCGAGTATCAGATACGCAGTATTTT. The chain joins TRBV4-1 to TRBJ2-3; the D is unclear. V was clipped by 0 bases and J by 4 bases, with 11 bases between them. The germline V gene has CDR1 MGHRA and CDR2 YSYEKL. The CDR3 is 15 residues long.

The chain has TRBV3-1 (or the pseudogene TRBV3-2) and TRBJ1-4, with TRBD1 as a possible D gene (5 bases). Germline CDR1 LGHDT, CDR2 YNNKEL (reference sequence). V was clipped by 5 bases and J by 11 bases, with 21 bases between them. This CDR3 is 15 amino acids long. This CDR3 reads CASSVILTGSRKLFF. CDR3 coding DNA: TGTGCCAGCAGCGTCATTCTCACAGGTAGTAGGAAACTGTTTTTT.

This clone was seen more than once but under ten times. This chain joins TRBV5-1 and TRBJ2-3; D might be TRBD2 (6 bases). The CDR3 sequence is 14 residues long. The V end was cut by 7 bases, the J end by 0 bases, with 12 bases between. The V gene's germline CDR1 is SGHRS and CDR2 YFSETQ. The CDR3 is CASHSGTSTDTQYF. The CDR3 DNA follows: TGCGCCAGCCATAGCGGTACTAGCACAGATACGCAGTATTTT.

This clone was recorded a few times. The V gene is TRBV5-4, the J gene TRBJ2-5, with 7 bases matching TRBD1. Germline V gene sequence: CDR1 SGHNT, CDR2 YYREEE (reference sequence). Unmatched junction bases numbered 10, after V lost 10 bases and J lost 4 bases. The CDR3 is 13 amino acids. CDR3 nucleotides: TGTGCCGTACGGGACAGAGGAGGAGAGACCCAGTACTTC. Translated: CAVRDRGGETQYF.

The V and J genes are TRBV7-2 and TRBJ2-7, with D maybe TRBD2 (5 bases). CDR1 is SGHTA, CDR2 FQGNSA, per germline. Deletions cut 3 bases from V and 0 bases from J, with 12 bases between. The CDR3 is made up of 15 amino acids. The CDR3 DNA sequence: TGTGCCAGCAGCTTTGGGCGGGCCAGCTCCTACGAGCAGTACTTC. This sequence encodes CASSFGRASSYEQYF. The whole variable domain, remainder taken from reference TRBV7-2 and TRBJ2-7, is GAGVSQSPSNKVTEKGKDVELRCDPISGHTALYWYRQSLGQGLEFLIYFQGNSAPDKSGLPSDRFSAERTGGSVSTLTIQRTQQEDSAVYLCASSFGRASSYEQYFGPGTRLTVT.

The rearrangement uses TRBV7-2 and TRBJ1-6; D is perhaps TRBD1 (5 bases). CDR3 length: 17 residues. CDR1 is SGHTA and CDR2 is FQGNSA in the germline V gene. Trimming shortened V by 5 bases and J by 5 bases, and 19 bases separated the two germline ends. The CDR3 loop reads CASSRGKTLPDNSPLHF. The CDR3 DNA reads as TGTGCCAGCAGCCGGGGGAAAACCCTGCCTGATAATTCACCCCTCCACTTT.

This clone was observed a single time. The rearrangement links TRBV18 to TRBJ1-1, with D unclear. The CDR3 is 13 amino acids. V was trimmed by 2 bases and J by 8 bases, leaving 12 bases between them. Germline assignment: CDR1 KGHSH and CDR2 LQKENI. CDR3 sequence reads: CASSPGLDEEAFF. CDR3 DNA: TGTGCCAGCTCACCAGGATTAGATGAGGAAGCTTTCTTT.

The chain is built from TRBV15 and TRBJ2-7; D might be TRBD1 (6 bases). In germline, CDR1 is LNHNV, CDR2 YYDKDF (reference sequence). The CDR3 length is 16 residues. Trimming stripped 3 bases from V and 3 bases from J, with 18 bases between. DNA of the CDR3: TGTGCCACCAGCAGGTCAAGGACAGTTGGGGGCTACGAGCAGTACTTC. It translates to CATSRSRTVGGYEQYF.

J is TRBJ1-1 and V is TRBV7-3, with D tentatively TRBD1 (5 bases). The germline V gene has CDR1 SGHTA and CDR2 FQGTGA. The V end lost 0 bases, the J end lost 0 bases, and 11 bases lay between the germline ends. The CDR3 length is 16 residues. In DNA, the CDR3 is TGTGCCAGCAGCTTAACCCCGACAGCCCTGAACACTGAAGCTTTCTTT. This translates into CASSLTPTALNTEAFF.